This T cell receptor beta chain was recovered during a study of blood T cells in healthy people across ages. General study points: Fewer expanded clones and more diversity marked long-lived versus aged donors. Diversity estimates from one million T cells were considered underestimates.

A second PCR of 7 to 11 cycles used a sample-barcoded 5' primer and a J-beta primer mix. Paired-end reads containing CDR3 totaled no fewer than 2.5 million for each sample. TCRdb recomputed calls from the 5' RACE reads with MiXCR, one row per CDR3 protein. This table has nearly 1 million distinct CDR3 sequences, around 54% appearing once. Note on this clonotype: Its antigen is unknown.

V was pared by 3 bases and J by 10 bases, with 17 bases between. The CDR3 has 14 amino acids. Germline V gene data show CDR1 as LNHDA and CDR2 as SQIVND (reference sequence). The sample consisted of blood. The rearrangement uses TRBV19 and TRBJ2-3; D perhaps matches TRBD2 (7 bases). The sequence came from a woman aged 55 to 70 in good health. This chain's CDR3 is CASSIRRGGKAQYF. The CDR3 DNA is TGTGCCAGTAGTATCCGCAGGGGAGGGAAGGCGCAGTATTTT.